A single sample gave rise to the 26 T cell receptor beta chains below, sequenced in a study of shared clonotypes between healthy human individuals. Only in-frame clones appear in the TCRdb table, and some are missing; sequencing was by immunoSEQ multiplex PCR. The sample lists approximately 2.3 million clones, over 90% occurring once. Sample: naive CD4+ T cells from PBMCs. Subset given: CD45RA+ positively selected. These receptors were collected from a man between 18 and 29 years old in good health. Some clones in this sample may be carry-over from other donors' samples.

V and J are TRBV19 and TRBJ2-6; 7 positions agree with TRBD1. The CDR3 sequence is 17 residues long. V shed 1 base, J shed 0 bases, and the junction held 3 bases outside the gene matches. CDR1 and CDR2 (germline): LNHDA, SQIVND (reference sequence). Here the CDR3 DNA reads TGTGCCAGTAGTATAGGGGGACAGATCTCTGGGGCCAACGTCCTGACTTTC. As protein: CASSIGGQISGANVLTF.

In regard to this clone: This sample also contains other DNA sequences that code for the same CDR3. The chain links TRBV4-1 to TRBJ2-5; D is unresolved. Germline V gene lookup returns CDR1 MGHRA and CDR2 YSYEKL. The length of the CDR3 is 12 residues. Trimming took 6 bases from V and 4 from J, leaving 9 bases between them. The CDR3 DNA is TGCGCCAGCAGTCATGTAGGAGAGACCCAGTACTTC. This gives the protein CASSHVGETQYF.

The chain combines TRBV5-4 with TRBJ2-5; D might be TRBD2 (6 bases). V lost 3 bases, J lost 2 bases, and 17 bases lay in between. Germline CDR1 and CDR2: SGHNT and YYREEE (reference sequence). The CDR3 runs 16 residues. The DNA of the CDR3 is TGTGCCAGCAGCTCCGAGTCCAAGCGGGCGCAAGAGACCCAGTACTTC. Its protein is CASSSESKRAQETQYF.

The genes are TRBV5-1 and TRBJ2-1; 14 bases are shared with TRBD2. This CDR3 region has 17 residues. V dropped 3 bases and J dropped 9; count of bases not matched to a gene: 11. The germline gives CDR1 SGHRS, CDR2 YFSETQ. CDR3 in amino acids: CASSSLTSGRAVGEQFF. In nucleotides, the CDR3 is TGCGCCAGCAGCTCGCTGACTAGCGGGAGGGCTGTAGGTGAGCAGTTCTTC.

The chain couples TRBV5-1 to TRBJ2-1; 7 bases agree with TRBD1. This CDR3 has 14 amino acids. V trimming: 7 bases; J trimming: 2 bases; junction bases outside the gene matches: 6. Germline loops: CDR1 SGHRS, CDR2 YFSETQ. CDR3 nucleotide sequence: TGCGCCAGCGGCCCCGGGACAGCCTACAATGAGCAGTTCTTC. Amino acids: CASGPGTAYNEQFF.

Regarding this clone: This same CDR3 is encoded by further DNA sequences in the sample. The DNA of the CDR3 is TGCGCCAGCAGCCGGGAGGCAACTAATGAAAAACTGTTTTTT. Its protein is CASSREATNEKLFF. The chain carries TRBV4-1 and TRBJ1-4; D unresolved. This CDR3 has 14 residues. Germline CDR1 MGHRA, CDR2 YSYEKL. Trimming cost V 4 bases and J 0 bases, with 6 bases left between them.

This clone has only one observation. The rearrangement uses TRBV18 and TRBJ2-5; 7 bases map to TRBD2. Germline CDR1 is KGHSH and CDR2 is LQKENI. V lost 2 bases and J lost 3; bases outside the gene matches: 3. The length of the CDR3 is 14 residues. CDR3 sequence (DNA): TGTGCCAGCTCACCAGTGCTAGCGGAAGAGACCCAGTACTTC. As protein: CASSPVLAEETQYF.

The genes are TRBV28 and TRBJ1-5; a weak D match, TRBD1 (5 bases). The germline V gene encodes CDR1 MDHEN and CDR2 SYDVKM. The CDR3 runs to 13 residues. V was clipped by 7 bases and J by 3 bases, with 10 bases between them. CDR3 DNA: TGTGCCAGCATGGTGGGGGTCAATCAGCCCCAGCATTTT. As protein: CASMVGVNQPQHF.

This clone was observed once. The chain is built from TRBV9 and TRBJ1-1; maybe TRBD1 (6 bases). Germline V gene lookup returns CDR1 SGDLS and CDR2 YYNGEE. V was clipped by 4 bases and J by 1 base, with 17 bases between them. CDR3 length: 16 amino acids. In DNA, the CDR3 is TGTGCCAGCAGCCCAGGGGAGGCATGGGGGAACACTGAAGCTTTCTTT. Encoded protein: CASSPGEAWGNTEAFF.

This chain uses TRBV30 with TRBJ1-3; no reliable D call. In germline, CDR1 is GTSNPN, CDR2 SVGIG (reference sequence). V was clipped by 5 bases and J by 2 bases, with 10 bases between them. The CDR3 contains 13 residues. The DNA of the CDR3 is TGTGCCTGGGCAAAGAGAGCTGGAAACACCATATATTTT. Translating gives CAWAKRAGNTIYF.

Comments on this clone: Other DNA sequences from this sample encode an identical CDR3 as well. The chain joins TRBV9 to TRBJ2-5; D ambiguous. Trimming removed 0 bases from V and 3 bases from J, with 6 bases in between. CDR3 length: 13 residues. The germline V gene has CDR1 SGDLS and CDR2 YYNGEE. The CDR3 reads CASSVGPEETQYF. In DNA, the CDR3 is TGTGCCAGCAGCGTAGGTCCCGAAGAGACCCAGTACTTC.

This chain joins TRBV6-1 and TRBJ1-5, with D possibly matching TRBD1 (5 bases). Germline V gene sequence: CDR1 MNHNS, CDR2 SASEGT. V gave up 4 bases and J gave up 5 bases, with 15 bases separating them. The CDR3 runs 15 residues. Written as DNA, the CDR3 is TGTGCCAGCAGTGTCCGGGGCGGGTTAGATCAGCCCCAGCATTTT. It translates to CASSVRGGLDQPQHF.

This chain uses TRBV11-3 with TRBJ2-1; D assignment may be TRBD1 or TRBD2 (5 bases each). This CDR3 comprises 13 residues. Germline CDR1 and CDR2: SGHNT and YENEEA. Trimming took off 5 bases at V and 8 bases at J, with 13 bases between the two ends. CDR3 sequence: CASSRGRTHEQFF. The CDR3, as DNA: TGTGCCAGCAGCCGGGGCAGGACCCATGAGCAGTTCTTC.

The chain combines TRBV4-2 with TRBJ2-6; D ambiguous. This CDR3 comprises 16 residues. Germline V gene lookup returns CDR1 LGHNA and CDR2 YNFKEQ. Trimming left V 1 base short and J 0 bases short, with 7 bases between. The CDR3 is CASSQGILSGANVLTF. CDR3 DNA sequence: TGTGCCAGCAGCCAAGGGATTCTCTCTGGGGCCAACGTCCTGACTTTC.

The J gene is TRBJ2-1, the V gene TRBV7-3; 10 bases line up with TRBD1. CDR3 length: 16 residues. The trim removed 5 bases at V and 4 bases at J, leaving 8 bases unmatched. Germline assignment: CDR1 SGHTA and CDR2 FQGTGA. CDR3 coding DNA: TGTGCCAGCAGCCCAGAGCCGGGACAGGGGTACAATGAGCAGTTCTTC. This codes for CASSPEPGQGYNEQFF.

This clone is a singleton in its sample. The V and J genes are TRBV4-1 and TRBJ1-3; D is undetermined. The CDR3 length is 15 residues. Germline V CDR1 and CDR2: MGHRA, YSYEKL. Between the trimmed V and J ends, which lost 1 base and 2 bases, there was a span of 9 bases. The CDR3: CASSQVWVAGNTIYF. CDR3 nucleotides: TGCGCCAGCAGCCAAGTTTGGGTAGCTGGAAACACCATATATTTT.

The chain uses TRBV7-9 and TRBJ1-4, with D maybe TRBD1 (6 bases). This CDR3 has 17 amino acids. Trimming removed 1 base from V and 5 bases from J, with 17 bases in between. Germline assignment: CDR1 SEHNR and CDR2 FQNEAQ (reference sequence). Written as DNA, the CDR3 is TGTGCCAGCAGCTTAGAAAGGGGGACGCCAGGAAATGAAAAACTGTTTTTT. Amino acid sequence: CASSLERGTPGNEKLFF.

The V and J genes are TRBV4-2 and TRBJ2-5; 14 positions agree with TRBD2. There are 19 residues in the CDR3. With V trimmed by 1 base and J by 0 bases, 7 bases remained unmatched. CDR1 and CDR2 (germline): LGHNA, YNFKEQ. CDR3 residues: CASSQAYGTSGGDQETQYF. Written as DNA, the CDR3 is TGTGCCAGCAGCCAAGCGTATGGGACTAGCGGGGGCGACCAAGAGACCCAGTACTTC.

V usage is TRBV2 and J usage is TRBJ1-1, with a tentative D call TRBD1 (6 bases). Trimming took off 6 bases at V and 3 bases at J, with 14 bases between the two ends. Germline V gene lookup returns CDR1 SNHLY and CDR2 FYNNEI. This CDR3 has 14 residues. The CDR3 region is CASSAQGGDTEAFF. Here the CDR3 DNA reads TGTGCCAGCAGCGCACAGGGTGGCGACACTGAAGCTTTCTTT.

This chain uses TRBV27 with TRBJ2-3; a weak D match, TRBD2 (5 bases). The CDR3 is 16 amino acids. V was shortened by 3 bases and J by 0 bases, with 13 bases between the two germline ends. CDR1 and CDR2 from the germline V gene are MNHEY and SMNVEV (reference sequence). The CDR3 coding sequence is TGTGCCAGCAGTTTTATCGAGCGGCCTAGCACAGATACGCAGTATTTT. Its translation is CASSFIERPSTDTQYF.

This chain uses TRBV28 with TRBJ1-1, with D hard to call. Deletions cut 0 bases from V and 8 bases from J, with 7 bases between. There are 12 residues in the CDR3. Germline CDR1 reads MDHEN; CDR2 reads SYDVKM. The DNA of the CDR3 is TGTGCCAGCAGTTTATGGGGAATCGAAGCTTTCTTT. Translation gives CASSLWGIEAFF.

The chain couples TRBV28 to TRBJ1-2, with 8 bases lining up with TRBD1. The V segment lost 10 bases and the J segment 3 bases; nucleotides outside the gene matches: 10. Looked up from germline, CDR1 is MDHEN and CDR2 is SYDVKM. This CDR3 region has 14 residues. CDR3 sequence (DNA): TGTGCCATGGCGCGGGCAGGGGGCGACTATGGCTACACCTTC. This codes for CAMARAGGDYGYTF.

V is TRBV5-8 and J is TRBJ1-4, with 9 bases identical to TRBD1. There are 14 residues in the CDR3. The V gene's germline CDR1 is SGHTS and CDR2 YDEGEE. The V segment lost 3 bases and the J segment 7 bases; nucleotides outside the gene matches: 4. The CDR3 sequence is CASSWGTGREKLFF. The DNA for the CDR3 is TGTGCCAGCAGCTGGGGGACAGGGCGTGAAAAACTGTTTTTT. The variable domain in full, completed from reference TRBV5-8 and TRBJ1-4, reads EAGVTQSPTHLIKTRGQQATLRCSPISGHTSVYWYQQALGLGLQFLLWYDEGEERNRGNFPPRFSGRQFPNYSSELNVNALELEDSALYLCASSWGTGREKLFFGSGTQLSVL.

About this clone itself: Additional DNA sequences in this sample encode the identical CDR3. The chain uses TRBV5-1 and TRBJ2-1; 10 nucleotides agree with TRBD2. CDR3 length: 15 residues. Germline-derived CDR1 and CDR2 are SGHRS and YFSETQ. After removal of 0 bases from V and 7 bases from J, the junction contained 4 bases not matched to a gene. CDR3 DNA sequence: TGCGCCAGCAGCTTGGCCCTAGCGGGAGTAAATGAGCAGTTCTTC. This codes for CASSLALAGVNEQFF.

This chain connects TRBV6-6 to TRBJ2-5; TRBD1 aligns across 7 bases. Germline lookup yields CDR1 MNHNY and CDR2 SVGAGI (reference sequence). Trimming took 6 bases from V and 4 from J; bases not matched to a gene: 8. The CDR3 has 14 amino acids. Here the CDR3 reads CASRPSDRAETQYF. DNA for the CDR3: TGTGCCAGCAGACCTTCCGACAGGGCAGAGACCCAGTACTTC.

Comments on this clone: Other DNA sequences in the same sample also yield this CDR3. The chain combines TRBV15 with TRBJ2-5, with D hard to call. Between the trimmed V and J ends, which lost 0 bases and 2 bases, there was a span of 7 bases. The CDR3 length is 14 residues. The germline gives CDR1 LNHNV, CDR2 YYDKDF (reference sequence). CDR3 bases: TGTGCCACCAGCAGAGATCGAGCGCAAGAGACCCAGTACTTC. The encoded protein is CATSRDRAQETQYF.